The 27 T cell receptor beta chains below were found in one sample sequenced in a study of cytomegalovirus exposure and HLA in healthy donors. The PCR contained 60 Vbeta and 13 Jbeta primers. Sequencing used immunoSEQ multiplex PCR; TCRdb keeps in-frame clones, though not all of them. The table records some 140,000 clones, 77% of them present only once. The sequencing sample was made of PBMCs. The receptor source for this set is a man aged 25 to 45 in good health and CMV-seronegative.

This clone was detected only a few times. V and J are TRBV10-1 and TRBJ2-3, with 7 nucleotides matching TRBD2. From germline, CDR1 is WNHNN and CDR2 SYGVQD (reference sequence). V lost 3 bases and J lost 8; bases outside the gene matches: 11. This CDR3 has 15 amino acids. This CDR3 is CASSDHPGGGGTQYF. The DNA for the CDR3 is TGCGCCAGCAGTGATCATCCGGGAGGTGGAGGTACGCAGTATTTT.

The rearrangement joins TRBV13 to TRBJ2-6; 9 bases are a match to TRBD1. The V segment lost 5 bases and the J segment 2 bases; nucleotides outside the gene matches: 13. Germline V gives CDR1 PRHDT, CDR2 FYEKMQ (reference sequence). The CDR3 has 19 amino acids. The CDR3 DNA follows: TGTGCCAGCAGCACGGGACCGGGACAGGGTTTTCCTGGGGCCAACGTCCTGACTTTC. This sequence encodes CASSTGPGQGFPGANVLTF.

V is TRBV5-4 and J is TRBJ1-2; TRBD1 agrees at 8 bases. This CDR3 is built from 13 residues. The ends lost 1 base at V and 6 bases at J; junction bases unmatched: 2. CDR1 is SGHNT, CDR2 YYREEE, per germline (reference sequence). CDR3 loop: CASSLRQGNGYTF. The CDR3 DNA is TGTGCCAGCAGCTTGCGACAGGGGAATGGCTACACCTTC. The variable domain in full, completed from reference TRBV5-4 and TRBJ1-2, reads ETGVTQSPTHLIKTRGQQVTLRCSSQSGHNTVSWYQQALGQGPQFIFQYYREEENGRGNFPPRFSGLQFPNYSSELNVNALELDDSALYLCASSLRQGNGYTFGSGTRLTVV.

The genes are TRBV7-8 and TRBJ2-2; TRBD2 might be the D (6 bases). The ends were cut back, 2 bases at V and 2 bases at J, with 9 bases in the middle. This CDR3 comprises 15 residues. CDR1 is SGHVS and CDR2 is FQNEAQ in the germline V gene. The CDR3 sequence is CASSLTGVNTGELFF. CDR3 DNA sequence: TGTGCCAGCAGCTTAACGGGGGTTAACACCGGGGAGCTGTTTTTT.

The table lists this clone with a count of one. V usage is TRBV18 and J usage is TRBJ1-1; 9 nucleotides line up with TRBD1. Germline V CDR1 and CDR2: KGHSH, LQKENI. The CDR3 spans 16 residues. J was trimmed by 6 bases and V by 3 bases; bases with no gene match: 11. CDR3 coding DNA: TGTGCCAGCTCACCGCGCCCGGGACAGGGAGGCGCTGAAGCTTTCTTT. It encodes CASSPRPGQGGAEAFF.

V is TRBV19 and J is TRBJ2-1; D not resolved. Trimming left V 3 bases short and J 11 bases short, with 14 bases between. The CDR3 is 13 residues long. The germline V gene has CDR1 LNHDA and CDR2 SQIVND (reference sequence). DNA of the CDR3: TGTGCCAGTAGTATTGATAGTCGAGAAAAGCAGTTCTTC. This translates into CASSIDSREKQFF.

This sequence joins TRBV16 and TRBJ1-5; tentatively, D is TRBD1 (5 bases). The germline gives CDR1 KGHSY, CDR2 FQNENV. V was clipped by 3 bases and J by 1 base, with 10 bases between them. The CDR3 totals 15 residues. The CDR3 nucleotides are TGTGCCAGCAGCCAGCCGGGGGGAAGCAATCAGCCCCAGCATTTT. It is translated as CASSQPGGSNQPQHF.

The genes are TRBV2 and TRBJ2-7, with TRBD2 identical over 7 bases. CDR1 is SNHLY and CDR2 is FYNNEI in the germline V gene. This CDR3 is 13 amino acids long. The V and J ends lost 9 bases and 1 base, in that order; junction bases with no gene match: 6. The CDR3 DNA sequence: TGTGCCAGTAGCGGGCCTTTATCCTACGAGCAGTACTTC. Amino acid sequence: CASSGPLSYEQYF.

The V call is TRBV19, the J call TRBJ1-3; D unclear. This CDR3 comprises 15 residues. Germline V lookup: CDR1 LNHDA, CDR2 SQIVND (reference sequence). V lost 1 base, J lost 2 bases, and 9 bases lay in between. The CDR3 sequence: CASSIVPGTGNTIYF. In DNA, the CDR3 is TGTGCCAGTAGTATAGTACCCGGGACTGGAAACACCATATATTTT.

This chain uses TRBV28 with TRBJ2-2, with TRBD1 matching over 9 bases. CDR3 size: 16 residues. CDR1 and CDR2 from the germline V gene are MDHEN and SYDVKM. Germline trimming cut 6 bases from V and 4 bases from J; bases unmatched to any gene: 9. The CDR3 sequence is CASSSDRGRVTGELFF. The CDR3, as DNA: TGTGCCAGCAGCTCGGACAGGGGTCGGGTCACCGGGGAGCTGTTTTTT.

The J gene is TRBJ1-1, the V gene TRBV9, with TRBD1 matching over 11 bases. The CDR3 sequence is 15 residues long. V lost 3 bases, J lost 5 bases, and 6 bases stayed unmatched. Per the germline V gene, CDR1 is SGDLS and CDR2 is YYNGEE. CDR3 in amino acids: CASSGGGQGETEAFF. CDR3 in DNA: TGTGCCAGCAGCGGGGGGGGACAGGGGGAAACTGAAGCTTTCTTT.

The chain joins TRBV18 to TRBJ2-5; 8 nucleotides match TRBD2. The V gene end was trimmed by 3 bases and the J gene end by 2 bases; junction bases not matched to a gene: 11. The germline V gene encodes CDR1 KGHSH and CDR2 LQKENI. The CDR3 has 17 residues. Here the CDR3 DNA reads TGTGCCAGCTCACCGCGGGGCCTTGCGGGAGGACAAGAGACCCAGTACTTC. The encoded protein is CASSPRGLAGGQETQYF. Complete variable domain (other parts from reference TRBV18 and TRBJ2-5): NAGVMQNPRHLVRRRGQEARLRCSPMKGHSHVYWYRQLPEEGLKFMVYLQKENIIDESGMPKERFSAEFPKEGPSILRIQQVVRGDSAAYFCASSPRGLAGGQETQYFGPGTRLLVL.

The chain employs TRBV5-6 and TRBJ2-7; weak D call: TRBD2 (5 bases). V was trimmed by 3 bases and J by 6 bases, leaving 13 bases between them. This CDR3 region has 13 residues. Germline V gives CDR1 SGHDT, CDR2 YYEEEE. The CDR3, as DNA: TGTGCCAGCAGCTCCCTCCCCGCGGGCGAGCAGTACTTC. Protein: CASSSLPAGEQYF.

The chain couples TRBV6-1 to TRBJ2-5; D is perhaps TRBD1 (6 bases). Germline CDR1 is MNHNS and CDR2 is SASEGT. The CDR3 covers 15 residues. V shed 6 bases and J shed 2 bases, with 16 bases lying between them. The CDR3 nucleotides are TGTGCCAGCAGCGAGACGGACAGCGAACAAGAGACCCAGTACTTC. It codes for CASSETDSEQETQYF.

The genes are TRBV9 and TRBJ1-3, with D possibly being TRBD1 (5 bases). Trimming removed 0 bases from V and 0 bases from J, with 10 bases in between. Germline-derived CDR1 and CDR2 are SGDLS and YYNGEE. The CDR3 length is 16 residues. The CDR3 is CASSVATTDSGNTIYF. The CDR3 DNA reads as TGTGCCAGCAGCGTAGCTACGACAGACTCTGGAAACACCATATATTTT.

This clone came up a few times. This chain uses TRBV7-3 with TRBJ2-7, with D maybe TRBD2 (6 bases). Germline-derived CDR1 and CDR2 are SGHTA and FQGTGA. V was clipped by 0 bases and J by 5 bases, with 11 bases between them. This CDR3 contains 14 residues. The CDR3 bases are TGTGCCAGCAGCTTAACCGGGACTCACGACGAGCAGTACTTC. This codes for CASSLTGTHDEQYF. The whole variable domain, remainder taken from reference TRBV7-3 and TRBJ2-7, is GAGVSQTPSNKVTEKGKYVELRCDPISGHTALYWYRQSLGQGPEFLIYFQGTGAADDSGLPNDRFFAVRPEGSVSTLKIQRTERGDSAVYLCASSLTGTHDEQYFGPGTRLTVT.

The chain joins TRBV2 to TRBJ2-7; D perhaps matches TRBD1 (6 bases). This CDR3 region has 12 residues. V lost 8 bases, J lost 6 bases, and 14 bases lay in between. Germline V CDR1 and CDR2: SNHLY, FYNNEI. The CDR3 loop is CASGPGVPEQYF. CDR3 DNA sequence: TGTGCCAGCGGGCCAGGGGTTCCCGAGCAGTACTTC.

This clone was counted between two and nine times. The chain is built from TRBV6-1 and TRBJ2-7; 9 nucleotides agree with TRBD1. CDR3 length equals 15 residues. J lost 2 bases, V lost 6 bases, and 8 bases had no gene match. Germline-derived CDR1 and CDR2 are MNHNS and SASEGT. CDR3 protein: CASSETGTGPYEQYF. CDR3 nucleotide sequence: TGTGCCAGCAGCGAGACCGGGACAGGGCCCTACGAGCAGTACTTC.

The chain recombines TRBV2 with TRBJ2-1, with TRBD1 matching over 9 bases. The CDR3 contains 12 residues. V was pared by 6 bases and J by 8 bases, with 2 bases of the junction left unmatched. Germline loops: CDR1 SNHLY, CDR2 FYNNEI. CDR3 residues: CASRTGGYEQFF. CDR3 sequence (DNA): TGTGCCAGCAGGACAGGGGGATATGAGCAGTTCTTC.

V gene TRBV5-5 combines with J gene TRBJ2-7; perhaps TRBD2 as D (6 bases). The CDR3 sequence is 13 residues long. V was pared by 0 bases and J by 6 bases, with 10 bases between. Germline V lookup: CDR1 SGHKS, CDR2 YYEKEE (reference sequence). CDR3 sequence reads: CASSLVRRGEQYF. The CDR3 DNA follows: TGTGCCAGCAGCTTGGTTCGGAGGGGCGAGCAGTACTTC.

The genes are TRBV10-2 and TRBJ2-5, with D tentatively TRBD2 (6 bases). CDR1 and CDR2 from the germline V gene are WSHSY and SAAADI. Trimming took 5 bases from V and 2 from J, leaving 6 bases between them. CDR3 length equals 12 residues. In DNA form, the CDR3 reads TGCGCCAGCAGTCGGGGGCAAGAGACCCAGTACTTC. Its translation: CASSRGQETQYF.

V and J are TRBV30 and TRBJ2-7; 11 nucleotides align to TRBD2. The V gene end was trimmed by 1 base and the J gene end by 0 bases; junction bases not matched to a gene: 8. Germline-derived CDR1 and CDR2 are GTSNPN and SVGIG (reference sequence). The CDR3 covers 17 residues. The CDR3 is CAWSAGTSGLDSYEQYF. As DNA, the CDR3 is TGTGCCTGGAGTGCCGGGACTAGCGGTTTGGACTCCTACGAGCAGTACTTC.

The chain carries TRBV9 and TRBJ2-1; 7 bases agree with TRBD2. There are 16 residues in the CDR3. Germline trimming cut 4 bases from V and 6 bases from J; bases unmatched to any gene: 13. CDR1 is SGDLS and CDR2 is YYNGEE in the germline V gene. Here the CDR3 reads CASSPIRGEGRNEQFF. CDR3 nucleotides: TGTGCCAGCAGCCCAATTAGAGGGGAGGGCCGCAATGAGCAGTTCTTC.

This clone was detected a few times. The CDR3 bases are TGTGCCAGCAGCGCGGGTGTACACTCTGGGGCCAACGTCCTGACTTTC. Amino acid sequence: CASSAGVHSGANVLTF. The V and J genes are TRBV2 and TRBJ2-6, with D perhaps TRBD2 (5 bases). CDR1 and CDR2 from the germline V gene are SNHLY and FYNNEI. The CDR3 loop spans 16 amino acids. V gave up 6 bases and J gave up 0 bases, with 12 bases separating them.

CDR3 protein: CASSLEPNRVGAFF. In DNA form, the CDR3 reads TGTGCCAGCAGCTTGGAGCCCAACAGGGTAGGAGCTTTCTTT. The chain couples TRBV5-6 to TRBJ1-1, with D tentatively TRBD1 (6 bases). Trimming stripped 0 bases from V and 10 bases from J, with 16 bases between. The CDR3 is 14 amino acids. The V gene's germline CDR1 is SGHDT and CDR2 YYEEEE. Full variable domain (outside the CDR3, taken from reference TRBV5-6 and TRBJ1-1): DAGVTQSPTHLIKTRGQQVTLRCSPKSGHDTVSWYQQALGQGPQFIFQYYEEEERQRGNFPDRFSGHQFPNYSSELNVNALLLGDSALYLCASSLEPNRVGAFFGQGTRLTVV.

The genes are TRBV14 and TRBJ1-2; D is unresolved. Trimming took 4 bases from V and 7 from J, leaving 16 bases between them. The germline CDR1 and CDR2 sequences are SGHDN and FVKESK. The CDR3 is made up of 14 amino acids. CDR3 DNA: TGTGCCAGCAGCCTCTCTCCGGGGTCGCGTGGCTACACCTTC. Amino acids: CASSLSPGSRGYTF.

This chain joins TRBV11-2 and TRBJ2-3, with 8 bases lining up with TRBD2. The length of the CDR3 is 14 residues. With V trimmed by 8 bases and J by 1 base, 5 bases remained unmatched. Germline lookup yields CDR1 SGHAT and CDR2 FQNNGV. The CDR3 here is CASGQTSGTDTQYF. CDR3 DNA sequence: TGTGCCAGCGGCCAGACTAGCGGCACAGATACGCAGTATTTT.